The 10 T cell receptor beta chains in this list originate from one sample, sequenced in a study of blood T cell repertoires in COVID-19. Method: immunoSEQ multiplex PCR; TCRdb's copy keeps in-frame clones and lacks some. This sample yields under 50,000 clones, of which about nine tenths are seen a single time; around a sixth belongs to the top ten. The sample comprised peripheral blood. Every receptor here comes from a man aged 65 to 85 with active COVID-19.

The chain recombines TRBV14 with TRBJ1-1, with 9 bases lining up with TRBD1. The germline V gene encodes CDR1 SGHDN and CDR2 FVKESK. V gave up 4 bases and J gave up 4 bases; unmatched junction bases: 7. CDR3 length: 15 residues. The CDR3 nucleotides are TGTGCCAGCAGCCTTAACAGGGGGCTGGGCACTGAAGCTTTCTTT. Its translation: CASSLNRGLGTEAFF. Complete variable domain (other parts from reference TRBV14 and TRBJ1-1): EAGVTQFPSHSVIEKGQTVTLRCDPISGHDNLYWYRRVMGKEIKFLLHFVKESKQDESGMPNNRFLAERTGGTYSTLKVQPAELEDSGVYFCASSLNRGLGTEAFFGQGTRLTVV.

This clone has just one count. V and J are TRBV6-2 or TRBV6-3 and TRBJ1-5, with D uncertain. There are 14 residues in the CDR3. Trimming took 0 bases from V and 5 from J, leaving 8 bases between them. Germline CDR1 and CDR2: MNHEY and SVGEGT. The CDR3 DNA sequence: TGTGCCAGCAGTTACTCGTCGGGAGATCAGCCCCAGCATTTT. Protein product: CASSYSSGDQPQHF.

The genes are TRBV7-2 and TRBJ2-7; D not certain. V shed 1 base and J shed 4 bases, with 8 bases lying between them. CDR1 is SGHTA, CDR2 FQGNSA, per germline. CDR3 length: 13 amino acids. DNA for the CDR3: TGTGCCAGCAGCTTAGGATACACGTACGAGCAGTACTTC. It encodes CASSLGYTYEQYF.

J is TRBJ1-1 and V is TRBV5-1; tentative D call: TRBD1 (5 bases). CDR3 length equals 16 residues. V was shortened by 4 bases and J by 0 bases, with 16 bases between the two germline ends. The germline CDR1 and CDR2 sequences are SGHRS and YFSETQ. DNA of the CDR3: TGCGCCAGCAGCCTCCAGGGCCATAGGGTGAACACTGAAGCTTTCTTT. This gives the protein CASSLQGHRVNTEAFF.

V is TRBV10-3 and J is TRBJ2-3; 9 positions match TRBD2. This CDR3 has 16 residues. Germline assignment: CDR1 ENHRY and CDR2 SYGVKD. J gave up 0 bases and V 4 bases, and 5 bases lay outside the gene matches. This chain's CDR3 is CAISGSGGTSTDTQYF. In DNA, the CDR3 is TGTGCCATCAGTGGTAGCGGGGGAACCAGCACAGATACGCAGTATTTT.

The CDR3: CASSLDLSIQYF. The CDR3 DNA is TGTGCCAGCAGCTTAGATCTGTCTATTCAGTACTTC. The chain is built from TRBV7-2 and TRBJ2-4, with D uncertain. There are 12 residues in the CDR3. CDR1 SGHTA and CDR2 FQGNSA come from the germline V gene. The V end was cut by 1 base, the J end by 10 bases, with 8 bases between.

DNA for the CDR3: TGTGCCAGCAATCTAGCGGGGGATTACCAAGAGACCCAGTACTTC. Amino acid sequence: CASNLAGDYQETQYF. This sequence joins TRBV7-2 and TRBJ2-5; 10 nucleotides agree with TRBD2. Germline CDR1 is SGHTA and CDR2 is FQGNSA. The CDR3 spans 15 residues. The J segment lost 0 bases and the V segment lost 7 bases, leaving 5 bases of the junction unmatched. Full variable domain (missing parts from reference TRBV7-2 and TRBJ2-5): GAGVSQSPSNKVTEKGKDVELRCDPISGHTALYWYRQSLGQGLEFLIYFQGNSAPDKSGLPSDRFSAERTGGSVSTLTIQRTQQEDSAVYLCASNLAGDYQETQYFGPGTRLLVL.

This chain joins TRBV5-1 and TRBJ2-7; maybe TRBD2 (5 bases). V lost 4 bases, J lost 0 bases, and 14 bases lay in between. The CDR3 spans 15 residues. Germline V gene lookup returns CDR1 SGHRS and CDR2 YFSETQ. CDR3 protein: CASSPRVTASYEQYF. The CDR3 DNA is TGCGCCAGCAGCCCGAGGGTGACTGCCTCCTACGAGCAGTACTTC.

This chain uses TRBV7-9 with TRBJ1-5; D gene ambiguous. Trimming cost V 1 base and J 2 bases, with 21 bases left between them. Germline lookup yields CDR1 SEHNR and CDR2 FQNEAQ (reference sequence). This CDR3 has 19 residues. CDR3 sequence: CASSLDFGVKIAGNQPQHF. CDR3 sequence (DNA): TGTGCCAGCAGCTTAGATTTCGGAGTAAAAATCGCCGGCAATCAGCCCCAGCATTTT.

The chain links TRBV11-3 to TRBJ1-5, with a weak D call TRBD1 (6 bases). The CDR3 totals 18 residues. V was trimmed by 1 base and J by 5 bases, leaving 21 bases between them. Germline CDR1 reads SGHNT; CDR2 reads YENEEA. The CDR3 DNA sequence: TGTGCCAGCAGCTTAGGGCATTGGGACAATTGGGGCCATCAGCCCCAGCATTTT. Translating gives CASSLGHWDNWGHQPQHF.